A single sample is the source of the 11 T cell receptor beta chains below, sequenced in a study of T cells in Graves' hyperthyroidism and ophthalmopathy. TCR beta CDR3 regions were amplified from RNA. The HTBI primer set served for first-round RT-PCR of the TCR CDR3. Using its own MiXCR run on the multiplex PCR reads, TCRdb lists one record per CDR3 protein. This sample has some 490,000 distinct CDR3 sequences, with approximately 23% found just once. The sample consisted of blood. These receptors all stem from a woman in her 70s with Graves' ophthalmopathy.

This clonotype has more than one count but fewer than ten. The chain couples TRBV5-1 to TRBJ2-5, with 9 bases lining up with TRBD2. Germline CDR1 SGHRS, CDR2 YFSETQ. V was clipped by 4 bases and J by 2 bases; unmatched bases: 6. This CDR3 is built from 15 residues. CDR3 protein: CASSTSTSGQETQYF. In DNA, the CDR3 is TGCGCCAGCAGCACGTCGACTAGCGGACAAGAGACCCAGTACTTC.

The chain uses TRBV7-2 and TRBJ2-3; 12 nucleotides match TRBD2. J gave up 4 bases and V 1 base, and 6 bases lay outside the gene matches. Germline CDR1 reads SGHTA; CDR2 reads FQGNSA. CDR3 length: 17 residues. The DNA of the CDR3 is TGTGCCAGCAGCTTAGAGGCTAGCGGGAGGGGAGCAGATACGCAGTATTTT. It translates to CASSLEASGRGADTQYF.

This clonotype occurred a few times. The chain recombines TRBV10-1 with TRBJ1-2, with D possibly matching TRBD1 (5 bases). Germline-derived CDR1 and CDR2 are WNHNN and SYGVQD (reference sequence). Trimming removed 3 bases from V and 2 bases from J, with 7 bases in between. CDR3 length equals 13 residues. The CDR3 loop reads CASSDRVNYGYTF. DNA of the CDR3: TGCGCCAGCAGTGACAGGGTGAACTATGGCTACACCTTC.

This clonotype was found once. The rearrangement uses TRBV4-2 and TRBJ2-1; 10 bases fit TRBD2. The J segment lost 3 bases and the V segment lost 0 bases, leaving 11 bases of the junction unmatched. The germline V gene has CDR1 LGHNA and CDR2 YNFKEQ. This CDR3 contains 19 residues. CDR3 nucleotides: TGTGCCAGCAGCCAAGAGCCTCTAGCGGGAGAGTTGGGCTACAATGAGCAGTTCTTC. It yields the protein CASSQEPLAGELGYNEQFF.

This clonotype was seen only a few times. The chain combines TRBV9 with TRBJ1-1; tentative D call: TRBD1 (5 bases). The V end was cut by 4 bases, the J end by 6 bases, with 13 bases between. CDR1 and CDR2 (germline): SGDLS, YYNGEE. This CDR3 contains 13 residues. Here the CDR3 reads CASSFPGEAEAFF. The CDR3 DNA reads TGTGCCAGCAGCTTCCCGGGGGAGGCTGAAGCTTTCTTT.

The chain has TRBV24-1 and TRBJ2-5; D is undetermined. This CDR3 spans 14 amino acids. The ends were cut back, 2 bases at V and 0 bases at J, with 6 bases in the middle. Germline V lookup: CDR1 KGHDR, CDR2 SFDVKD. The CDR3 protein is CATSDSMYQETQYF. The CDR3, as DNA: TGTGCCACCAGTGATTCCATGTACCAAGAGACCCAGTACTTC.

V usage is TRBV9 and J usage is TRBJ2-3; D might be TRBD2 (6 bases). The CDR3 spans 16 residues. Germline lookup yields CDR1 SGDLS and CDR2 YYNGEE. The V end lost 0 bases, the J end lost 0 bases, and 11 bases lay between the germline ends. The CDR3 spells CASSVGDSGSTDTQYF. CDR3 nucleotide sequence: TGTGCCAGCAGCGTAGGGGATAGCGGTAGCACAGATACGCAGTATTTT.

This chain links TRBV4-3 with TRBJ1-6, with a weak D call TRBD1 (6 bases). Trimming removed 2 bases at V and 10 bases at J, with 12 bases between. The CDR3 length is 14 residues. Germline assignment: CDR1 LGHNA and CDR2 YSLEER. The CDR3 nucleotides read TGCGCCAGCAGCCAACTACAGGGCGACTCACCCCTCCACTTT. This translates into CASSQLQGDSPLHF.

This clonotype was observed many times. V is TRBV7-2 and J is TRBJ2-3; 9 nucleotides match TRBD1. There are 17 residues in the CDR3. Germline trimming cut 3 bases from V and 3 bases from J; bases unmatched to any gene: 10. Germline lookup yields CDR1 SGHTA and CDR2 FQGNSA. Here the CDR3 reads CASSLSRDRAWTDTQYF. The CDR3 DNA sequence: TGTGCCAGCAGCTTGAGCCGGGACAGGGCTTGGACAGATACGCAGTATTTT.

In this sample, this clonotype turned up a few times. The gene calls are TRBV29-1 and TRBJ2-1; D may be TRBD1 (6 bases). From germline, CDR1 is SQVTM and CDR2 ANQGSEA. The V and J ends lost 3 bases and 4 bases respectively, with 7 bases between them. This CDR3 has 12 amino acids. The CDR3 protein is CSVETGYNEQFF. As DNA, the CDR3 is TGCAGCGTTGAGACAGGATACAATGAGCAGTTCTTC.

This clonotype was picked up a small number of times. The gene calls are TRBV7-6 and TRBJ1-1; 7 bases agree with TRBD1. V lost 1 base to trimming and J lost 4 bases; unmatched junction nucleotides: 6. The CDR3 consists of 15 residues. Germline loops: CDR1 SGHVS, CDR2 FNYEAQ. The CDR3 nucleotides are TGTGCCAGCAGCTTAGTTAGGGCAGGGGGCACTGAAGCTTTCTTT. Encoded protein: CASSLVRAGGTEAFF.